Detailed here is one TCR beta chain. Its antigen is not known. The J segment lost 5 bases and the V segment lost 5 bases, leaving 7 bases of the junction unmatched. CDR3 length: 14 residues. The germline CDR1 and CDR2 sequences are LNHDA and SQIVND (reference sequence). This record belongs to a study of T cell responses to AZD1222 COVID-19 vaccine. Study-level findings and limits: Epitopes outside B.1.351 and B.1.1.7 mutated regions reportedly drew nearly half of spike TCRs. With dominance at 160-218 and 743-854, vaccine-associated CD4 TCRs spanned spike.

Here immunoSEQ multiplex PCR was the method, and the copy in TCRdb shows in-frame clones only, minus some. Of 120,000 or so clones listed, under 95% are singletons. This rearrangement joins TRBV19 to TRBJ1-1, with 8 bases fitting TRBD1. The receptor was isolated from an adult in good health. The sample was peripheral blood, taken on day 0 of AZD1222 vaccination. The CDR3 region has the DNA TGTGCCAGTAGTTATGGACAGGGCCTGACTGAAGCTTTCTTT. Its protein product is CASSYGQGLTEAFF.